This T cell receptor beta chain stems from a study of identical twins' blood T cells. Study results and caveats: Abundant TCRbeta CDR3s overlapped more between twins than with unrelated donors.

Via MiXCR, TCRdb re-called the 5' RACE reads, giving one row per CDR3 protein. Of 400,000 or so distinct CDR3 sequences detected, 25% to 35% appear once; the ten largest clones hold roughly 6.1%. V was trimmed by 6 bases and J by 0 bases, leaving 15 bases between them. Germline CDR1 and CDR2: ENHRY and SYGVKD. This CDR3 is 16 amino acids long. On this clonotype itself: Its antigen is currently unknown.

The TCR sequence derives from a woman aged 18 to 50 in good health. The rearrangement uses TRBV10-3 and TRBJ1-3; weak D call: TRBD1 (5 bases). The sample consisted of PBMCs. The CDR3 loop reads CAISGQGFVSGNTIYF. The DNA for the CDR3 is TGTGCCATCAGCGGACAAGGCTTCGTCTCTGGAAACACCATATATTTT.